The 8 T cell receptor beta chains given below trace back to one sample, sequenced in a study of CD8 T cells in Susac syndrome. Reverse transcription of about 0.5 to 1 ug RNA used random hexamers. TCRdb reprocessed the immunoSEQ multiplex PCR reads via MiXCR and lists one record per CDR3 protein. The sample holds about 290,000 distinct CDR3 sequences, roughly 85% seen once. The specimen was CD8+ T cells from PBMCs. These receptors came from a human donor with multiple sclerosis.

This chain joins TRBV6-5 and TRBJ2-3, with a weak D call TRBD1 (5 bases). This CDR3 region has 13 residues. The germline V gene encodes CDR1 MNHEY and CDR2 SVGAGI. Trimming took 6 bases from V and 6 from J, leaving 13 bases between them. CDR3 nucleotides: TGTGCCAGCAGGCCAGGGCTCGCGGATACGCAGTATTTT. It specifies CASRPGLADTQYF.

The chain combines TRBV2 with TRBJ1-1; TRBD1 is a possible D gene (6 bases). The CDR3 totals 15 residues. V lost 2 bases and J 3 bases, leaving 13 bases between the germline ends. Germline CDR1 SNHLY, CDR2 FYNNEI. The CDR3 bases are TGTGCCAGCAGTGAAATTCCAGGGGCGCACACTGAAGCTTTCTTT. It encodes CASSEIPGAHTEAFF.

Note on this clonotype: At one boundary the junction diverges from the germline segment, which might be a read error. The V call is TRBV20-1, the J call TRBJ2-1; D gene uncertain. CDR3 length: 16 amino acids. Germline V gene data show CDR1 as DFQATT and CDR2 as SNEGSKA (reference sequence). CDR3 nucleotide sequence: TGCAATGCTAGAGAACTCCCGGCAAGCTCCTACAATGAGCAGTTCTTC. This gives the protein CNARELPASSYNEQFF.

J is TRBJ1-3 and V is TRBV5-6, with D perhaps TRBD1 (5 bases). Trimming removed 3 bases from V and 6 bases from J, with 13 bases in between. This CDR3 contains 14 residues. Germline CDR1 and CDR2: SGHDT and YYEEEE. As DNA, the CDR3 is TGTGCCAGCAGCTGGGGCGCGGCTGAAAACACCATATATTTT. Encoded protein: CASSWGAAENTIYF.

This rearrangement joins TRBV13 to TRBJ2-7, with 9 bases matching TRBD2. CDR1 PRHDT and CDR2 FYEKMQ come from the germline V gene (reference sequence). CDR3 size: 18 residues. The V segment lost 0 bases and the J segment 2 bases; nucleotides outside the gene matches: 11. CDR3 protein: CASSLGLLAGGGAYEQYF. In nucleotides, the CDR3 is TGTGCCAGCAGCTTAGGCCTTTTGGCGGGAGGGGGGGCCTACGAGCAGTACTTC.

V usage is TRBV5-6 and J usage is TRBJ2-1, with 14 nucleotides matching TRBD2. V lost 4 bases to trimming and J lost 3 bases; unmatched junction nucleotides: 9. Germline V lookup: CDR1 SGHDT, CDR2 YYEEEE. This CDR3 comprises 18 residues. The CDR3 is CASSLGLAGVVVYNEQFF. For the CDR3, the DNA is TGTGCCAGCAGCCTGGGACTAGCGGGAGTTGTTGTCTACAATGAGCAGTTCTTC.

This clonotype has more than one count but fewer than ten. The V gene is TRBV20-1, the J gene TRBJ1-2, with 10 bases aligning to TRBD1. Unmatched junction bases numbered 5, after V lost 3 bases and J lost 4 bases. Germline V gene data show CDR1 as DFQATT and CDR2 as SNEGSKA (reference sequence). This CDR3 spans 14 amino acids. DNA for the CDR3: TGCAGTGCTAGGAGACAGGGGGCTCCCTATGGCTACACCTTC. Translated: CSARRQGAPYGYTF.

J is TRBJ2-7 and V is TRBV28; D remains unclear. CDR1 and CDR2 from the germline V gene are MDHEN and SYDVKM. CDR3 size: 12 residues. V was cut by 4 bases and J by 2 bases, with 6 bases left in between. The CDR3, as DNA: TGTGCCAGCAGTTCCCCCACCTACGAGCAGTACTTC. Encoded protein: CASSSPTYEQYF.